The 19 T cell receptor beta chains below all came from one sample that was sequenced in a study of T cell responses to AZD1222 COVID-19 vaccine. Sequencing was performed with immunoSEQ multiplex PCR; in TCRdb, only in-frame clones are kept and a portion is missing. The sample records approximately 200,000 clones, over 85% being singletons. Specimen: peripheral blood, collected 28 days after the second AZD1222 dose. Receptors originate from an adult who received the AZD1222 COVID-19 vaccine.

The count of this clone is one. The chain couples TRBV10-3 to TRBJ2-2, with a tentative D call TRBD2 (5 bases). This CDR3 spans 12 amino acids. Trimming shortened V by 6 bases and J by 6 bases, and 8 bases separated the two germline ends. Germline-derived CDR1 and CDR2 are ENHRY and SYGVKD. Here the CDR3 reads CAISEGSGELFF. DNA for the CDR3: TGTGCCATCAGCGAGGGTTCCGGGGAGCTGTTTTTT.

The chain links TRBV19 to TRBJ1-3; D is ambiguous. Trimming left V 6 bases short and J 0 bases short, with 12 bases between. The CDR3 contains 15 residues. Germline-derived CDR1 and CDR2 are LNHDA and SQIVND (reference sequence). The CDR3 sequence is CASSVDGSSGNTIYF. The CDR3 DNA reads as TGTGCCAGTAGCGTGGACGGCAGCTCTGGAAACACCATATATTTT.

This chain links TRBV2 with TRBJ2-5; TRBD2 matches 9 bases. The CDR3 extends over 15 amino acids. J was trimmed by 1 base and V by 2 bases; bases with no gene match: 2. Germline V lookup: CDR1 SNHLY, CDR2 FYNNEI. In DNA, the CDR3 is TGTGCCAGCAGTGAAAGTAGCGGGGGCCAAGAGACCCAGTACTTC. Its translation: CASSESSGGQETQYF.

This sequence joins TRBV5-1 and TRBJ1-1; TRBD1 agrees at 12 bases. Germline V gene data show CDR1 as SGHRS and CDR2 as YFSETQ. The J segment lost 5 bases and the V segment lost 4 bases, leaving 9 bases of the junction unmatched. The CDR3 spans 16 residues. CDR3 in amino acids: CASSQPGQGARTEAFF. For the CDR3, the DNA is TGCGCCAGCAGCCAACCGGGACAGGGGGCGCGGACTGAAGCTTTCTTT.

About this clone: At one end the junction does not follow the germline gene, possibly because of a read error. V gene TRBV3-1 (or the pseudogene TRBV3-2) combines with J gene TRBJ1-4, with TRBD1 matching 9 bases. The CDR3 contains 15 residues. Germline CDR1 reads LGHDT; CDR2 reads YNNKEL (reference sequence). CDR3 in amino acids: CASSYTGQGNKKLFF. DNA of the CDR3: TGTGCCAGCAGCTACACGGGACAGGGTAATAAAAAACTGTTTTTT.

This chain connects TRBV19 to TRBJ1-1; a weak D match, TRBD1 (6 bases). CDR3 size: 14 residues. Per the germline V gene, CDR1 is LNHDA and CDR2 is SQIVND (reference sequence). V lost 5 bases to trimming and J lost 1 base, with 11 bases between them. CDR3 residues: CASSSGQQNTEAFF. Written as DNA, the CDR3 is TGTGCCAGTAGTTCAGGACAGCAGAACACTGAAGCTTTCTTT. Looking up the rest from reference TRBV19 and TRBJ1-1 gives the full variable domain: DGGITQSPKYLFRKEGQNVTLSCEQNLNHDAMYWYRQDPGQGLRLIYYSQIVNDFQKGDIAEGYSVSREKKESFPLTVTSAQKNPTAFYLCASSSGQQNTEAFFGQGTRLTVV.

V is TRBV2 and J is TRBJ1-2; perhaps TRBD1 as D (5 bases). Germline CDR1 reads SNHLY; CDR2 reads FYNNEI. V was clipped by 8 bases and J by 4 bases, with 14 bases between them. CDR3 length equals 13 residues. CDR3 bases: TGTGCCAGCGTCGGGGGGAGGATCTATGGCTACACCTTC. Translating gives CASVGGRIYGYTF.

A single count supports this clone. This chain uses TRBV4-3 with TRBJ2-3; maybe TRBD2 (5 bases). This CDR3 is built from 13 residues. Germline V gene sequence: CDR1 LGHNA, CDR2 YSLEER. V was shortened by 0 bases and J by 8 bases, with 9 bases between the two germline ends. CDR3 region: CASSQDRTGTQYF. In nucleotides, the CDR3 is TGCGCCAGCAGCCAAGATCGGACTGGTACGCAGTATTTT.

The chain is built from TRBV29-1 and TRBJ1-2; the D gene is possibly TRBD1 (6 bases). This CDR3 is 13 amino acids long. V lost 4 bases to trimming and J lost 2 bases, with 11 bases between them. The germline gives CDR1 SQVTM, CDR2 ANQGSEA. CDR3 bases: TGCAGCGTTGGGTTGGACAGAAACTATGGCTACACCTTC. This translates into CSVGLDRNYGYTF.

The J gene is TRBJ1-2, the V gene TRBV18; D remains unclear. Trimming shortened V by 2 bases and J by 6 bases, and 7 bases separated the two germline ends. Germline CDR1 KGHSH, CDR2 LQKENI. The CDR3 spans 12 residues. DNA for the CDR3: TGTGCCAGCTCACCAGGGGAGAATGGCTACACCTTC. It codes for CASSPGENGYTF. Looking up the rest from reference TRBV18 and TRBJ1-2 gives the full variable domain: NAGVMQNPRHLVRRRGQEARLRCSPMKGHSHVYWYRQLPEEGLKFMVYLQKENIIDESGMPKERFSAEFPKEGPSILRIQQVVRGDSAAYFCASSPGENGYTFGSGTRLTVV.

There are a few counts of this clone. V and J are TRBV6-5 and TRBJ1-1; 7 bases are shared with TRBD1. The CDR3 runs to 13 residues. CDR1 is MNHEY, CDR2 SVGAGI, per germline. V lost 5 bases, J lost 5 bases, and 5 bases stayed unmatched. CDR3 amino acids: CASSPTGETEAFF. CDR3 nucleotides: TGTGCCAGCAGTCCCACAGGGGAAACTGAAGCTTTCTTT.

CDR3 in amino acids: CASSHPGLSYNSPLHF. CDR3 nucleotides: TGTGCCAGCAGCCATCCAGGGTTGTCCTATAATTCACCCCTCCACTTT. V is TRBV3-1 (or the pseudogene TRBV3-2) and J is TRBJ1-6; a weak D match, TRBD1 (5 bases). The germline V gene has CDR1 LGHDT and CDR2 YNNKEL (reference sequence). The CDR3 has 16 residues. Between the trimmed V and J ends, which lost 3 bases and 1 base, there was a span of 10 bases.

The rearrangement uses TRBV20-1 and TRBJ2-1; D uncertain. CDR1 is DFQATT and CDR2 is SNEGSKA in the germline V gene (reference sequence). Trimming removed 2 bases from V and 4 bases from J, with 3 bases in between. The CDR3 is made up of 11 amino acids. CDR3 residues: CSARNYNEQFF. Written as DNA, the CDR3 is TGCAGTGCTAGAAATTACAATGAGCAGTTCTTC.

This clone was found once. The V call is TRBV5-4, the J call TRBJ2-5, with unresolved D. The V end lost 0 bases, the J end lost 7 bases, and 16 bases lay between the germline ends. The CDR3 is 15 amino acids. Germline V gene lookup returns CDR1 SGHNT and CDR2 YYREEE (reference sequence). CDR3 region: CASSLAGSSPGTQYF. CDR3 DNA: TGTGCCAGCAGCTTGGCCGGAAGTTCCCCGGGGACCCAGTACTTC.

The chain carries TRBV28 and TRBJ1-1, with 11 bases fitting TRBD1. The V gene end was trimmed by 9 bases and the J gene end by 2 bases; junction bases not matched to a gene: 8. The CDR3 spans 15 residues. Per the germline V gene, CDR1 is MDHEN and CDR2 is SYDVKM. The CDR3 reads CASGTGGMVNTEAFF. The CDR3 bases are TGTGCCAGTGGGACAGGGGGTATGGTAAACACTGAAGCTTTCTTT.

This sequence joins TRBV5-4 and TRBJ1-1; possible D gene TRBD1, 6 bases. Germline V gene data show CDR1 as SGHNT and CDR2 as YYREEE (reference sequence). The CDR3 is 14 amino acids. V was trimmed by 2 bases and J by 2 bases, leaving 10 bases between them. Written as DNA, the CDR3 is TGTGCCAGCAGCTTAGGGGGACAAAACACTGAAGCTTTCTTT. This gives the protein CASSLGGQNTEAFF.

The sample holds one count of this clone. V usage is TRBV7-9 and J usage is TRBJ1-1, with no clear D. CDR1 is SEHNR, CDR2 FQNEAQ, per germline (reference sequence). The CDR3 extends over 13 amino acids. Trimming shortened V by 5 bases and J by 0 bases, and 7 bases separated the two germline ends. CDR3 bases: TGTGCCAGCAGCCCCGAGATGAACACTGAAGCTTTCTTT. It codes for CASSPEMNTEAFF. The whole variable domain, filled in from reference TRBV7-9 and TRBJ1-1, reads DTGVSQNPRHKITKRGQNVTFRCDPISEHNRLYWYRQTLGQGPEFLTYFQNEAQLEKSRLLSDRFSAERPKGSFSTLEIQRTEQGDSAMYLCASSPEMNTEAFFGQGTRLTVV.

The J gene is TRBJ2-5, the V gene TRBV12-2; TRBD1 reflects the table's D call only, with no check against the DNA. TRBV12-2 is a known pseudogene. The CDR3 is 12 amino acids. In DNA form, the CDR3 reads TGTGCAAGTCGCCCGGACAGGCGGCCGGTGTACTTC. Amino acid sequence: CASRPDRRPVYF.

CDR3: CASEAEGQPQHF. The CDR3 nucleotides are TGTGCCAGCGAGGCGGAGGGACAGCCCCAGCATTTT. The chain recombines TRBV5-6 with TRBJ1-5; no clear D gene. Germline V CDR1 and CDR2: SGHDT, YYEEEE. Trimming pared 7 bases from V and 7 bases from J, leaving 12 bases between. This CDR3 has 12 residues.